This T cell receptor beta chain was recovered during a study of blood T cell repertoires in COVID-19. Across the whole study: Sample material is recorded as cDNA or gDNA derived from T cells, B-cell-depleted T cells, or PBMCs.

In germline, CDR1 is MDHEN, CDR2 SYDVKM. V was cut by 1 base and J by 2 bases, with 6 bases left in between. CDR3 length equals 14 residues. Participants spanned ages about 18 to 100 years and resided in roughly 26 US areas. How the authors handled the data: The assay estimated nucleated cells by amplifying reference gene primers. The repertoire was sequenced with immunoSEQ multiplex PCR; TCRdb's copy has only in-frame clones and lacks some. V and J calls and clone size are those listed in that table; D and trimming were worked out from the DNA. The sample yields approximately 150,000 clones, 87% seen once.

J is TRBJ1-5 and V is TRBV28; D is ambiguous. The sample comprised PBMCs or T cells enriched from blood (not recorded which). This TCR was recovered from a woman between 40 and 55 years old who had been exposed to COVID-19. CDR3 nucleotides: TGTGCCAGCAGTTTATCCAATGGCAATCAGCCCCAGCATTTT. Translation gives CASSLSNGNQPQHF. The full variable domain, in which reference TRBV28 and TRBJ1-5 provide the parts outside the CDR3, is DVKVTQSSRYLVKRTGEKVFLECVQDMDHENMFWYRQDPGLGLRLIYFSYDVKMKEKGDIPEGYSVSREKKERFSLILESASTNQTSMYLCASSLSNGNQPQHFGDGTRLSIL.